This TCR beta chain was identified during a study of OX40 agonist ivuxolimab in advanced cancers. Here immunoSEQ multiplex PCR was the method, and the copy in TCRdb shows in-frame clones only, minus some. This table has some 62,000 clones, roughly 86% appearing once. This clone was recorded once. This CDR3 has 13 residues. Germline lookup yields CDR1 MNHEY and CDR2 SVGAGI. Trimming removed 5 bases from V and 3 bases from J, with 7 bases in between. This receptor was identified in an adult with an advanced solid tumor such as melanoma, head and neck, liver or kidney cancer. The chain employs TRBV6-5 and TRBJ1-4; D is unclear. The input for sequencing was CD4+ or CD8+ T cells sorted from blood, taken in a trial of the OX40 agonist ivuxolimab. The CDR3 coding sequence is TGTGCCAGCAGTCCGAGAGCTAATGAAAAACTGTTTTTT. It specifies CASSPRANEKLFF.